The clone carrying this TCR beta chain came up a few times. It was with a sample-barcoded 5' primer and a J-beta primer mix that a second PCR of roughly 6 to 11 cycles was run. TCRdb ran MiXCR on the 5' RACE reads and lists one entry per CDR3 protein. The sample shows around 520,000 distinct CDR3 sequences, 25% to 35% of them seen only once. The data are from a study of blood T cells in healthy people across ages. Trimming removed 3 bases from V and 3 bases from J, with 4 bases in between. The CDR3 has 12 residues. Germline loops: CDR1 KGHDR, CDR2 SFDVKD. This sample also appeared in a second study, on T cells of mothers and their children.

This receptor was identified in a boy between 2 and 10 years old in good health. The rearrangement joins TRBV24-1 to TRBJ1-2; D is unclear. The sample taken for sequencing was blood. The CDR3 DNA follows: TGTGCCACCAGTGATGGATACTATGGCTACACCTTC. As protein: CATSDGYYGYTF.